In its sample, the clone carrying this T cell receptor beta chain was seen a few times. Its target is not known. There were TCR beta CDR3 regions amplified from RNA transcripts. The TCR CDR3 first-round RT-PCR relied on the HTBI primer set. MiXCR, run by TCRdb on the multiplex PCR reads, gives a single entry per CDR3 protein. The table lists about 180,000 distinct CDR3 sequences, over 15% of them singletons. Germline loops: CDR1 MGHRA, CDR2 YSYEKL. Trimming left V 0 bases short and J 2 bases short, with 11 bases between. The length of the CDR3 is 15 residues. The PBMCs studied were ones that came from about 10 ml fresh peripheral blood. The source of the sample is a study of T cells in Graves' hyperthyroidism and ophthalmopathy. Broader study findings: Most expanded thyroid clonotypes above 0.001 also appeared in blood. With a median lead of approximately 6 months before onset, the model predicted ophthalmopathy.

The chain carries TRBV4-1 and TRBJ2-7; tentative D call: TRBD2 (5 bases). The clonotype was recovered from a woman aged 45-65 years with Graves' hyperthyroidism. Sequencing used blood. This chain's CDR3 is CASSQDPRETYEQYF. CDR3 bases: TGCGCCAGCAGCCAAGACCCCCGGGAAACCTACGAGCAGTACTTC.